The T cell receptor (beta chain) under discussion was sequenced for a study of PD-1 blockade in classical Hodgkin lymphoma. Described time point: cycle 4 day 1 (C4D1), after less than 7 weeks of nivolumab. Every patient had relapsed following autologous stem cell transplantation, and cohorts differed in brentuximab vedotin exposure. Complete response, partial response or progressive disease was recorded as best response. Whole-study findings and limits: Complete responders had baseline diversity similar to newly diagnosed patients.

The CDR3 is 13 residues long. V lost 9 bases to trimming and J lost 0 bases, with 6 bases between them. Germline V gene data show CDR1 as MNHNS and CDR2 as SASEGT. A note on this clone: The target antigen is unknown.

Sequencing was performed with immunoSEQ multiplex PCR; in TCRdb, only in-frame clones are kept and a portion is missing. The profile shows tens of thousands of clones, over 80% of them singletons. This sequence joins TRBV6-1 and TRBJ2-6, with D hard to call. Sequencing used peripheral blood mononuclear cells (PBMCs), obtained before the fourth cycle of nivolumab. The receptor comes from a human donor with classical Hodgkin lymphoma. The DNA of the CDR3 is TGTGCCAGTTTGAGCTCTGGGGCCAACGTCCTGACTTTC. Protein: CASLSSGANVLTF.